The TCR beta chain under discussion was sequenced for a study of monozygotic twins with inflammatory bowel disease. Points on this clonotype: The target antigen is unknown.

Study results and caveats: Whereas healthy co-twins had higher TCRbeta diversity (inverse Simpson), IBD patients had lower diversity. Differing T cell subtypes remained indistinguishable.

The UMIs carried a 6-nucleotide sample barcode, and they were added by template switching. Two rounds of nested PCR, of roughly 15 and 9 cycles, were run on TCRalpha and TCRbeta cDNA. TCRdb reprocessed the 5' RACE reads, with one entry per CDR3 protein and no DNA. The repertoire table contains roughly 320,000 distinct CDR3 sequences. CDR1 is SQVTM and CDR2 is ANQGSEA in the germline V gene. This CDR3 spans 14 amino acids. Specimen: blood. This receptor was identified in a human donor with ulcerative colitis or Crohn's disease, or a healthy co-twin of an affected twin (not recorded which). The genes are TRBV29-1 and TRBJ1-1; TCRdb outputs TRBD1, but without DNA this stays unchecked. CDR3 loop: CSADTPRQLTEAFF.